This T cell receptor (beta chain) was recorded in a study of post-analysis software for immune sequencing data. The wider study: Included among the disease courses, which were recorded for the cohort, were relapsing-remitting, secondary progressive and progressive-relapsing multiple sclerosis. General study points: F measure showed strong co-clustering of same-batch samples. Included in a set of roughly five TRBV segments more frequent in patients than controls were TRBV5-6, TRBV5-1 and TRBV20-1. Multiple sclerosis was associated with a significant reduction in normalized Chao1 diversity relative to controls.

Unique molecular identifiers were present in the TCR beta cDNA libraries. Approximately 0.5 million cDNA molecules were recovered from an input of about 1 to 10 million T cells. TCRdb reprocessed the PCR reads via MiXCR and lists one record per CDR3 protein. The sample contains 650,000 to 900,000 distinct CDR3 sequences, approximately 44% of which appear only once. The sample holds a few counts of this clonotype. What it binds is not known. The junction departs from germline at one end; a sequencing error may be responsible. From germline, CDR1 is DFQATT and CDR2 SNEGSKA (reference sequence). The CDR3 is made up of 21 amino acids.

Source material: blood. The source is a girl under 18 with multiple sclerosis. This sequence joins TRBV20-1 and TRBJ2-1; 10 nucleotides line up with TRBD2. The DNA end lines up better with TRBJ2-7; the J call may be wrong. DNA of the CDR3: TGCAATGCTAGAGTTTGGGGTCGGGGGCTAGCGGGAGAGGAGTCCTACAATGAGCAGTACTTC. Translating gives CNARVWGRGLAGEESYNEQYF.